This T cell receptor (beta chain) is from a study of cytomegalovirus exposure and HLA in healthy donors. Study-level points and caveats: Diagnosis of cytomegalovirus status made by the classifier reportedly showed high specificity and sensitivity. Previous analysis showed most TCR beta V segments were productive about 87% or about 30% of the time. Among TCR beta chains, those listed as cytomegalovirus-associated numbered over 150.

The V gene's germline CDR1 is SGHDT and CDR2 YYEEEE. V dropped 2 bases and J dropped 10; count of bases not matched to a gene: 3. CDR3 length: 12 residues. Primers included in the PCR were 60 Vbeta and 13 Jbeta primers. Under the authors' procedure: There were tens of millions of unique TCR beta chains by a later count, and about 12 million of them were shared. Measured with immunoSEQ multiplex PCR; TCRdb has only the in-frame clones, and not every one. V and J calls and clone size are as listed in that table; D and trimming were resolved from the DNA. This repertoire shows more than 95,000 clones, roughly 10% found once; its top ten account for roughly 4.2%. Comment on this clone: Its target is not known.

The rearrangement joins TRBV5-6 to TRBJ2-1; 7 nucleotides align to TRBD2. Material for sequencing was PBMCs. The sequence was obtained from a woman aged 18-29 years in good health and CMV-seropositive. Here the CDR3 DNA reads TGTGCCAGCAGCTTATGGGAGGGGGAGCAGTTCTTC. It yields the protein CASSLWEGEQFF.